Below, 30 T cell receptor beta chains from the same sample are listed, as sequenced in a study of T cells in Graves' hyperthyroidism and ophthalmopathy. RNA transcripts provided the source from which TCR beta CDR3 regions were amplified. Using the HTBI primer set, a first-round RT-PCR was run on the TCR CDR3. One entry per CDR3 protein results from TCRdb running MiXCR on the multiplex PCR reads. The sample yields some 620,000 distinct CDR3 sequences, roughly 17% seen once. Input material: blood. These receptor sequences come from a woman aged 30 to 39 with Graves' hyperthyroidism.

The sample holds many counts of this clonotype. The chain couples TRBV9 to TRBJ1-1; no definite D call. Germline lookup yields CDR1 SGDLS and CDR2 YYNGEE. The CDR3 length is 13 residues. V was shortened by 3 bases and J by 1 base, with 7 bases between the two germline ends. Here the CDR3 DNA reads TGTGCCAGCAGCGCCCTGGGGAACACTGAAGCTTTCTTT. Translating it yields CASSALGNTEAFF.

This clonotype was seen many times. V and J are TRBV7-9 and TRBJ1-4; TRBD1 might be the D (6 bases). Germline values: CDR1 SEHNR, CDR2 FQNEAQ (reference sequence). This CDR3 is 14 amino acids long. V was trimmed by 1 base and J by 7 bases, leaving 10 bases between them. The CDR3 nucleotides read TGTGCCAGCAGCTTAGTACAGGGAGTTGAAAAACTGTTTTTT. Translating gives CASSLVQGVEKLFF.

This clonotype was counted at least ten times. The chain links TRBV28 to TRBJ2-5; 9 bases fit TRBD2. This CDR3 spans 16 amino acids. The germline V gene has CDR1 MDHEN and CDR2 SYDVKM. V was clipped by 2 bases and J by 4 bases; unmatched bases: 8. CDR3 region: CASSLIPGLAGETQYF. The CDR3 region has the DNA TGTGCCAGCAGTTTAATCCCGGGACTAGCAGGAGAGACCCAGTACTTC.

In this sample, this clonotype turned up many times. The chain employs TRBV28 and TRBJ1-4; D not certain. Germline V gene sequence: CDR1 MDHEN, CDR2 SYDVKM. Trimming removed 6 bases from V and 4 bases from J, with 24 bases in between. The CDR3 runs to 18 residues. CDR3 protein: CASSPVPLWNSFNEKLFF. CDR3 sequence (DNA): TGTGCCAGCAGCCCCGTCCCCCTTTGGAACAGCTTTAATGAAAAACTGTTTTTT.

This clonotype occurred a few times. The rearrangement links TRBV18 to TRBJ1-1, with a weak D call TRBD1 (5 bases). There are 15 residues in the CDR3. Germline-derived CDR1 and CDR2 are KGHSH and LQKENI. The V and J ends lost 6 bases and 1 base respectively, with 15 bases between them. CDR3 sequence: CASSGEMRGNTEAFF. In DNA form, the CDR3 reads TGTGCCAGCTCGGGGGAGATGAGAGGGAACACTGAAGCTTTCTTT. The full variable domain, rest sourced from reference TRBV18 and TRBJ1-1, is NAGVMQNPRHLVRRRGQEARLRCSPMKGHSHVYWYRQLPEEGLKFMVYLQKENIIDESGMPKERFSAEFPKEGPSILRIQQVVRGDSAAYFCASSGEMRGNTEAFFGQGTRLTVV.

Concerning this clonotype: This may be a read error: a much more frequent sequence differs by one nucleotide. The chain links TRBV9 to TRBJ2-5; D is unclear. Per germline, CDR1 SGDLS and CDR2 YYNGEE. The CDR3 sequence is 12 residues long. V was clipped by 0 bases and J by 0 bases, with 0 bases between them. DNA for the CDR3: TGTGCCAGCAGCGTAGACCAAGAGACCCAGTACTTC. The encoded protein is CASSVDQETQYF.

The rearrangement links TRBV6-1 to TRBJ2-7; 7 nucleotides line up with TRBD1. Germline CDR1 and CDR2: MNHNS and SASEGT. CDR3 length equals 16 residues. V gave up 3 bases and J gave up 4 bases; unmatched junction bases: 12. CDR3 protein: CASSDRRQGIRYEQYF. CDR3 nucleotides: TGTGCCAGCAGTGATCGTAGACAGGGTATTAGGTACGAGCAGTACTTC.

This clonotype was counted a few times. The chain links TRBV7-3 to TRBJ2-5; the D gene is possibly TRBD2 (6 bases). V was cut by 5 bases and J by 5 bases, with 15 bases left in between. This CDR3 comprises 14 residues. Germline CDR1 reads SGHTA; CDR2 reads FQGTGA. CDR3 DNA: TGTGCCAGCAGCCAAATCGGGAGAAGGGAGACCCAGTACTTC. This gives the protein CASSQIGRRETQYF.

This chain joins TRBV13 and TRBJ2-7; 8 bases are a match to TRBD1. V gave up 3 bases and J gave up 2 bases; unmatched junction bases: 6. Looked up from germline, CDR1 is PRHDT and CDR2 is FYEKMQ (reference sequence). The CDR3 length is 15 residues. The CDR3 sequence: CASSFAGTGAYEQYF. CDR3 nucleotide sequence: TGTGCCAGCAGCTTTGCCGGGACAGGAGCCTACGAGCAGTACTTC.

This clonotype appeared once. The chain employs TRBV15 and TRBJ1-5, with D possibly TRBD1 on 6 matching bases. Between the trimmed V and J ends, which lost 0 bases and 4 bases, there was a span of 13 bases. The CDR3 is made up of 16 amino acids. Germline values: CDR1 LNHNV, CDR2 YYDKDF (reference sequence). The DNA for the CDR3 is TGTGCCACCAGCAGAGAAAGGACAGAGTTTAATCAGCCCCAGCATTTT. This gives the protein CATSRERTEFNQPQHF.

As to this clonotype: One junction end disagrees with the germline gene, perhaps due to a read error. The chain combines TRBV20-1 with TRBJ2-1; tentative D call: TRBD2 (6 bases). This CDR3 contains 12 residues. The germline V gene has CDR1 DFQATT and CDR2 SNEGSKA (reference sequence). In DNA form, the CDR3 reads TGCAGTGCTAGCCTTCCGGCGGAGGGGCTTGTCTTC. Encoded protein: CSASLPAEGLVF.

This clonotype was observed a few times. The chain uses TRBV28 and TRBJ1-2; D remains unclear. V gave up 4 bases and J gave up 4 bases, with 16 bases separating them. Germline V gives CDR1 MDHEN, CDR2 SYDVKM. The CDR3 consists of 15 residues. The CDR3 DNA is TGTGCCAGCAGTTCTGGACCGACCACTTCCTATGGCTACACCTTC. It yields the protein CASSSGPTTSYGYTF.

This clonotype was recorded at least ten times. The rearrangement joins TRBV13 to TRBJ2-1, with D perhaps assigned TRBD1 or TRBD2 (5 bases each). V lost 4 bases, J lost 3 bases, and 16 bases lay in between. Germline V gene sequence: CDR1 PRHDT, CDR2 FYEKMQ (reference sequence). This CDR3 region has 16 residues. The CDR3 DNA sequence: TGTGCCAGCAGCTCTGGGGGTAGCGAGTACTACAATGAGCAGTTCTTC. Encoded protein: CASSSGGSEYYNEQFF.

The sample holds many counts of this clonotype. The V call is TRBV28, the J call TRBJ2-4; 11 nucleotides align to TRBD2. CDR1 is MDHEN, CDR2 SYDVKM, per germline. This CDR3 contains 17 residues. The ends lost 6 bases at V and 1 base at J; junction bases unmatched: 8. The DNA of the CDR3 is TGTGCCAGCAGACCCCTAGCGGGAGGCTTGGCCAAAAACATTCAGTACTTC. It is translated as CASRPLAGGLAKNIQYF.

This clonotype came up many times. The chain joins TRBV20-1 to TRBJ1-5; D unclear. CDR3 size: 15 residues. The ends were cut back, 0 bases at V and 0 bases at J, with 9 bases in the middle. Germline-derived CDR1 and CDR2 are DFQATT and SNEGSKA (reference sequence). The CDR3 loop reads CSARDLRYSNQPQHF. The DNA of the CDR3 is TGCAGTGCTAGAGATCTGCGATATAGCAATCAGCCCCAGCATTTT.

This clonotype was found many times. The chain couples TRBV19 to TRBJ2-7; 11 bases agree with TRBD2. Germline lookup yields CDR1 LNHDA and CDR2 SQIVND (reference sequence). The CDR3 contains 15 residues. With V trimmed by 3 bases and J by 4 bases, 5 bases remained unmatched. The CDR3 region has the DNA TGTGCCAGTAGTATCTCTAGCGGGAGGCAGTACGAGCAGTACTTC. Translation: CASSISSGRQYEQYF.

The CDR3 DNA reads TGTGCCAGCGGCGACAGGTCCAGCACCAATCAGCCCCAGCATTTT. It yields the protein CASGDRSSTNQPQHF. The chain links TRBV12-3 or TRBV12-4 to TRBJ1-5; D possibly corresponds to TRBD1 (6 bases). V lost 8 bases to trimming and J lost 3 bases, with 17 bases between them. The CDR3 runs 15 residues.

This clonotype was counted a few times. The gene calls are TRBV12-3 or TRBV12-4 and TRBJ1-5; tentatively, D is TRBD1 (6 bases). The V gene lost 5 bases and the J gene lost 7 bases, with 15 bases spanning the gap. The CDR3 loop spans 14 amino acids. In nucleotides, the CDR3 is TGTGCCAGCAGTCCATTCAGGACAGCCCAGCCCCAGCATTTT. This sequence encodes CASSPFRTAQPQHF.

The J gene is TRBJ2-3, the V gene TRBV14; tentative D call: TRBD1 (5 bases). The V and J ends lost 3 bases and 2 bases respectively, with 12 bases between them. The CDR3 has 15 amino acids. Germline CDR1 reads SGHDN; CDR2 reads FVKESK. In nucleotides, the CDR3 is TGTGCCAGCAGCCACACAGGTATCCTCACAGATACGCAGTATTTT. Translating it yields CASSHTGILTDTQYF.

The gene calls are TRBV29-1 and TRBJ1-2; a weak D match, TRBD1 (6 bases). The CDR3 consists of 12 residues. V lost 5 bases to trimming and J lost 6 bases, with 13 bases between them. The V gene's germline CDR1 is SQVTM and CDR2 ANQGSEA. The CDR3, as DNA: TGCAGCGTTCGTGGACAGAGCCATGGCTACACCTTC. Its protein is CSVRGQSHGYTF.

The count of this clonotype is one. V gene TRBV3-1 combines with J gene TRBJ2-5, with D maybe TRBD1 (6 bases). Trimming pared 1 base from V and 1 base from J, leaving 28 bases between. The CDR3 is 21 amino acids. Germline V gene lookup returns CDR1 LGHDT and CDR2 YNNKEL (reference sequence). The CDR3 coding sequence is TGTGCCAGCAGCCAAGTCTTCCGCCCGTGGACAGTCAAAGGGGTCCAAGAGACCCAGTACTTC. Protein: CASSQVFRPWTVKGVQETQYF.

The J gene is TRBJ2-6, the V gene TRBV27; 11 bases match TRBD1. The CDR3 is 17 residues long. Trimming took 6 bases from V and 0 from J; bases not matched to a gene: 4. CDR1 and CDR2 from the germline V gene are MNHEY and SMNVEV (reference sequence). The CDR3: CASRGTGGLSGANVLTF. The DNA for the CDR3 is TGTGCCAGCAGAGGGACAGGGGGTCTCTCTGGGGCCAACGTCCTGACTTTC.

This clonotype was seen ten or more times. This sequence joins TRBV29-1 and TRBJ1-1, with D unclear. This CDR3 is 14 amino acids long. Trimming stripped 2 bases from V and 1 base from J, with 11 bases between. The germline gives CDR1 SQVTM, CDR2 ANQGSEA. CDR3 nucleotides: TGCAGCGTTGAAAACCACGGGAAGAACACTGAAGCTTTCTTT. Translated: CSVENHGKNTEAFF.

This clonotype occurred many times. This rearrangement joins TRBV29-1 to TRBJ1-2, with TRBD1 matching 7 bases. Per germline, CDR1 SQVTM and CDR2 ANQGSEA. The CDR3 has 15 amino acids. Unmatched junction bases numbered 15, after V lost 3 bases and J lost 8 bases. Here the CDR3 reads CSVDLEGALREGYTF. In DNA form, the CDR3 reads TGCAGCGTTGATCTGGAGGGGGCGCTGAGAGAGGGCTACACCTTC.

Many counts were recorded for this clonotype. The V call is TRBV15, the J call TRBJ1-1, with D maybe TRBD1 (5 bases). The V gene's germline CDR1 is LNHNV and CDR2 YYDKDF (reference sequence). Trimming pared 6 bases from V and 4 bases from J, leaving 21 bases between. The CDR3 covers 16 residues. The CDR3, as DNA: TGTGCCACCAGTTACACACCGGGTTCAGGGATCACTGAAGCTTTCTTT. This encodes CATSYTPGSGITEAFF.

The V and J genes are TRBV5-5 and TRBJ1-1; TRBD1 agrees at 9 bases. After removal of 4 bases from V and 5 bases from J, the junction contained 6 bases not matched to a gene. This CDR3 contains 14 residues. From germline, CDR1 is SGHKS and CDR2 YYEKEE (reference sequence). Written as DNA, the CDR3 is TGTGCCAGCAGCCGACAGACAGGGGGGACTGAAGCTTTCTTT. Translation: CASSRQTGGTEAFF. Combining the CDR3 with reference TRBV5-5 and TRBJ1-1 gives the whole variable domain DAGVTQSPTHLIKTRGQQVTLRCSPISGHKSVSWYQQVLGQGPQFIFQYYEKEERGRGNFPDRFSARQFPNYSSELNVNALLLGDSALYLCASSRQTGGTEAFFGQGTRLTVV.

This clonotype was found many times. CDR3 residues: CATSRDQGSYNEQFF. The CDR3 DNA is TGTGCCACCAGCAGGGACCAGGGGTCGTACAATGAGCAGTTCTTC. This chain connects TRBV15 to TRBJ2-1; D perhaps matches TRBD1 (6 bases). Germline-derived CDR1 and CDR2 are LNHNV and YYDKDF (reference sequence). V lost 3 bases to trimming and J lost 4 bases, with 13 bases between them. The CDR3 totals 15 residues.

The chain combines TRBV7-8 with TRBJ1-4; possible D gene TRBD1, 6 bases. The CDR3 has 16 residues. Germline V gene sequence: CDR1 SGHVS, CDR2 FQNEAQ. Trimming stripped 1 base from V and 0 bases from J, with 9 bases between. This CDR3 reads CASSLGAGATNEKLFF. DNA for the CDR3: TGTGCCAGCAGCTTAGGTGCAGGGGCAACTAATGAAAAACTGTTTTTT.

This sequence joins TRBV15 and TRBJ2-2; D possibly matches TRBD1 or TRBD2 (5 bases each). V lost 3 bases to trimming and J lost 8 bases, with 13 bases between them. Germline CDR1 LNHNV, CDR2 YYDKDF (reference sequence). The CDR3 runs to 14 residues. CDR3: CATSRGPRVGELFF. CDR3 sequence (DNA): TGTGCCACCAGCAGGGGACCCCGGGTAGGGGAGCTGTTTTTT.

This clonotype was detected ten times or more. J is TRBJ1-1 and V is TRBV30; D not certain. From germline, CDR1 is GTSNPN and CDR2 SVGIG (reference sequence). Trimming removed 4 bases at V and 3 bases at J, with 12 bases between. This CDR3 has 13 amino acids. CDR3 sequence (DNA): TGTGCCTGGAACCGGGAAGGGTACACTGAAGCTTTCTTT. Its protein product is CAWNREGYTEAFF.